This T cell receptor beta chain comes out of a study of T cells in Graves' hyperthyroidism and ophthalmopathy. Study information: At initial diagnosis, before any treatment had begun, peripheral blood was obtained.

Germline V lookup: CDR1 GTSNPN, CDR2 SVGIG (reference sequence). V lost 0 bases and J 4 bases, leaving 15 bases between the germline ends. The CDR3 contains 15 residues. This clonotype was seen at least ten times. Its antigen is unknown. Whole-study findings and limits: Blood held most thyroid clonotypes expanded above 0.001 frequency. The model made its ophthalmopathy prediction, and onset followed a median 6.5 months later.

RNA transcripts were the template for amplifying TCR beta CDR3 regions. Primed by the HTBI set, a first-round RT-PCR was run on the TCR CDR3. Each CDR3 protein is one row after TCRdb ran MiXCR on the multiplex PCR reads. Of 500,000 to 650,000 distinct CDR3 sequences listed, roughly 18% are singletons. Disease lasting under 3 months, a NOSPECS grade of at least 4, and a Clinical Activity Score of at least 3 were features of the ophthalmopathy patients. This TCR derives from a woman aged 18-30 years with Graves' ophthalmopathy. The sequencing input was blood. The chain links TRBV30 to TRBJ2-5; D unclear. CDR3 region: CAWSVRFRSGETQYF. CDR3 nucleotide sequence: TGTGCCTGGAGTGTACGTTTTAGGTCGGGAGAGACCCAGTACTTC.